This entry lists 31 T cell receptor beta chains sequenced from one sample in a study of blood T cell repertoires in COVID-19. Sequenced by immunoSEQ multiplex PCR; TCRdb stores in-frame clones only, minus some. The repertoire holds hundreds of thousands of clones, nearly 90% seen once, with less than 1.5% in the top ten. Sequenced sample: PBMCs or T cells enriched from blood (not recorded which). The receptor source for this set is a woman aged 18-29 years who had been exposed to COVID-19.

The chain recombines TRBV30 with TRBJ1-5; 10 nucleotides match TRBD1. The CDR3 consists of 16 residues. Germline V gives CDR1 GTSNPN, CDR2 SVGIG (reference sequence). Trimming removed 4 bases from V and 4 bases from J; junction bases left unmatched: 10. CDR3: CAWTRDRGVGNQPQHF. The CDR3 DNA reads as TGTGCCTGGACCCGGGACAGGGGCGTCGGGAATCAGCCCCAGCATTTT.

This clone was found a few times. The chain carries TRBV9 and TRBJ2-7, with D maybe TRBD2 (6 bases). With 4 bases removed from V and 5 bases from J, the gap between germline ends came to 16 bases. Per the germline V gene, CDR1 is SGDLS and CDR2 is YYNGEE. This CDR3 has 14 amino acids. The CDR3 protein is CASSSGLFPHEQYF. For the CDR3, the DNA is TGTGCCAGCAGCTCCGGACTATTCCCCCACGAGCAGTACTTC.

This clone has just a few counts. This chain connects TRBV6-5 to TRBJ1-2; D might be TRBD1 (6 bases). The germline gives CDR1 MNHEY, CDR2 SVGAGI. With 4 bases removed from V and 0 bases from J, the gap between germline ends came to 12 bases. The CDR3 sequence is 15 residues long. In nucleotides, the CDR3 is TGTGCCAGCAGTTCCGCAGGGGCTACTAACTATGGCTACACCTTC. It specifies CASSSAGATNYGYTF.

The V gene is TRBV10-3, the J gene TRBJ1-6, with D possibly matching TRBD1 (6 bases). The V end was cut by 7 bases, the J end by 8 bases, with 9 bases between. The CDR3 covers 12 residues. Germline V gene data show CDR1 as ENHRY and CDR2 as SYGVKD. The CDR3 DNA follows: TGTGCCATCAAGACAGGCGATTCACCCCTCCACTTT. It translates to CAIKTGDSPLHF.

CDR3 bases: TGTGCCAGCAGCTTAAGTGGTCGACTAAACACAGATACGCAGTATTTT. Its protein product is CASSLSGRLNTDTQYF. The rearrangement joins TRBV11-2 to TRBJ2-3, with a possible D match to TRBD2 (5 bases). With 2 bases removed from V and 2 bases from J, the gap between germline ends came to 14 bases. The CDR3 is 16 residues long. From germline, CDR1 is SGHAT and CDR2 FQNNGV.

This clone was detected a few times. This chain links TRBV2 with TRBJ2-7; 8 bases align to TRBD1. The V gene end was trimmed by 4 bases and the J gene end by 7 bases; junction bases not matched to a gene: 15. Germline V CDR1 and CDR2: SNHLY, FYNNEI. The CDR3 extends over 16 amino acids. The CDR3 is CASSVGEARGQDEQYF. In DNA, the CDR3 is TGTGCCAGCAGTGTGGGGGAGGCCAGGGGGCAAGATGAGCAGTACTTC.

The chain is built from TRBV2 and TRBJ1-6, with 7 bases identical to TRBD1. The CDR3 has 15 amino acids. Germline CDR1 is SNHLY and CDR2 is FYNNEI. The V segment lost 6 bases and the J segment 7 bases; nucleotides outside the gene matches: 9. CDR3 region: CASRESGQPNSPLHF. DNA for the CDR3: TGTGCCAGCAGGGAATCGGGACAGCCAAATTCACCCCTCCACTTT.

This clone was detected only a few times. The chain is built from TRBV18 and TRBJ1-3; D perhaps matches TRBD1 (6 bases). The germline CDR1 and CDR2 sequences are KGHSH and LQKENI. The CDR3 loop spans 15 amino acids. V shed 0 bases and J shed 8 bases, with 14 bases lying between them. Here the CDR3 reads CASSPPGQGSHTIYF. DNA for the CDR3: TGTGCCAGCTCACCACCGGGTCAGGGGAGCCACACCATATATTTT.

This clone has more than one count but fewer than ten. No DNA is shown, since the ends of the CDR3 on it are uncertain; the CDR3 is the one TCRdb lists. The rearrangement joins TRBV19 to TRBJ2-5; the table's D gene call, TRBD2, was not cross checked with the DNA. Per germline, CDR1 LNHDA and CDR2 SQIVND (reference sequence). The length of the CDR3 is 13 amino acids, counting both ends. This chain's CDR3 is CASTSGNQETQYF.

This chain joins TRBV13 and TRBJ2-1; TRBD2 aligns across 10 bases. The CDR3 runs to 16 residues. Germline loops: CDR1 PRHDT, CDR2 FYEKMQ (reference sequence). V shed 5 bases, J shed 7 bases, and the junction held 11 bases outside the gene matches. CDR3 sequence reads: CASSPRSSGSRNEQFF. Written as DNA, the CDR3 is TGTGCCAGCAGCCCACGGTCTAGCGGGAGTCGTAATGAGCAGTTCTTC.

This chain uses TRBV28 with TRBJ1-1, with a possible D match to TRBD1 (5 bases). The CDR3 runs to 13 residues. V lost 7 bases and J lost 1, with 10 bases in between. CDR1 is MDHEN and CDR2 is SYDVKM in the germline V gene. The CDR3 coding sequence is TGTGCCAGCACTTATGACAGGAACACTGAAGCTTTCTTT. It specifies CASTYDRNTEAFF.

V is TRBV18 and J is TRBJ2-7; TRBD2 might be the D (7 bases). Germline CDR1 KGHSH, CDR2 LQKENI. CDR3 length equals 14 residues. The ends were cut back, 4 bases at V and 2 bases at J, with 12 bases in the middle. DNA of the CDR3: TGTGCCAGCTCACTTGCGGGGGCCCCCTACGAGCAGTACTTC. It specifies CASSLAGAPYEQYF.

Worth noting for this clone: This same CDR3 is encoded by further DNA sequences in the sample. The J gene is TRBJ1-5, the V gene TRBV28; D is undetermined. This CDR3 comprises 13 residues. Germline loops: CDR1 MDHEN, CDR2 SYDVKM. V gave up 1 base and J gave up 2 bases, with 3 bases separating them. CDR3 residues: CASSLSGNQPQHF. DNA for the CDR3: TGTGCCAGCAGTTTATCAGGCAATCAGCCCCAGCATTTT. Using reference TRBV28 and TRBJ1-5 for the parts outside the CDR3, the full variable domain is DVKVTQSSRYLVKRTGEKVFLECVQDMDHENMFWYRQDPGLGLRLIYFSYDVKMKEKGDIPEGYSVSREKKERFSLILESASTNQTSMYLCASSLSGNQPQHFGDGTRLSIL.

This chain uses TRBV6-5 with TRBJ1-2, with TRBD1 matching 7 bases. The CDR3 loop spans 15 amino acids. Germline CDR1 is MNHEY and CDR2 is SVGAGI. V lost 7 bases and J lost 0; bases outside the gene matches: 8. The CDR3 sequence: CASTSGQQTNYGYTF. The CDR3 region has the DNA TGTGCCAGCACCTCGGGACAGCAAACTAACTATGGCTACACCTTC.

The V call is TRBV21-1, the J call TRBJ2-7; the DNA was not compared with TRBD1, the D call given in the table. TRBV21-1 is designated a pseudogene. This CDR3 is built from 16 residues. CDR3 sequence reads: CASSILRQGLSYEQYF. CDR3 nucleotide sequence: TGTGCCAGCAGCATTTTAAGACAGGGGCTGTCCTACGAGCAGTACTTC.

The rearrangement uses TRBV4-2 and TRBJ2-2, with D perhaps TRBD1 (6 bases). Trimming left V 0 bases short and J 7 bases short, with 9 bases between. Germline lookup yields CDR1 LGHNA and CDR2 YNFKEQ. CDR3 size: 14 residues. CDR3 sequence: CASSQDQGYGELFF. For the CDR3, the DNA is TGTGCCAGCAGCCAAGATCAGGGGTACGGGGAGCTGTTTTTT.

CDR3 sequence reads: CASSLIGTGEQNTEAFF. CDR3 DNA: TGCGCCAGCAGCTTGATTGGGACAGGGGAACAGAACACTGAAGCTTTCTTT. The chain joins TRBV5-1 to TRBJ1-1; 10 bases map to TRBD1. V was clipped by 1 base and J by 1 base; unmatched bases: 7. This CDR3 is 17 amino acids long. The germline V gene has CDR1 SGHRS and CDR2 YFSETQ.

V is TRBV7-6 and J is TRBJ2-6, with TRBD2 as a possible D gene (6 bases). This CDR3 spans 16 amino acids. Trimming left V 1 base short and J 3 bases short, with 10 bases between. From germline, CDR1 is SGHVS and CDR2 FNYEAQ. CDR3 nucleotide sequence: TGTGCCAGCAGCTTAGTCACGGGGGTTGGGGCCAACGTCCTGACTTTC. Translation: CASSLVTGVGANVLTF.

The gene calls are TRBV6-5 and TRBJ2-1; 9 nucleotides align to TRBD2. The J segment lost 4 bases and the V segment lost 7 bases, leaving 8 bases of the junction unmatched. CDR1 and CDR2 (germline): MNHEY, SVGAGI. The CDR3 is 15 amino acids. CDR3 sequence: CASIRLTSGYNEQFF. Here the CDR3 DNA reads TGTGCCAGCATACGGCTGACTAGCGGATACAATGAGCAGTTCTTC.

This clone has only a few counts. Written as DNA, the CDR3 is TGTGCCAGCAGCTTAGTGGGGCAGTTGAACACTGAAGCTTTCTTT. This codes for CASSLVGQLNTEAFF. The genes are TRBV7-8 and TRBJ1-1, with D possibly being TRBD1 (5 bases). The ends were cut back, 1 base at V and 0 bases at J, with 9 bases in the middle. CDR1 is SGHVS and CDR2 is FQNEAQ in the germline V gene. The CDR3 runs 15 residues.

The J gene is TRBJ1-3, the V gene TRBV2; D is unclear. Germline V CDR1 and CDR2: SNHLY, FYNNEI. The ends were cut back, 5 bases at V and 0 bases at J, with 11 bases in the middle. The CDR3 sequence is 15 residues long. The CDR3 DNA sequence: TGTGCCAGCAGTTCCCGCGGTATCTCTGGAAACACCATATATTTT. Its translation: CASSSRGISGNTIYF.

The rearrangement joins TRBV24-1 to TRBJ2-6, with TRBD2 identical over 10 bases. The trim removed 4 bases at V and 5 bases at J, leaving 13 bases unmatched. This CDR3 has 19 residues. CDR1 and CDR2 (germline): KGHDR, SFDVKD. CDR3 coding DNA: TGTGCCACCAGTGAGTCGGGGAGCGGGGGGGATCTCTGGGCCAACGTCCTGACTTTC. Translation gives CATSESGSGGDLWANVLTF.

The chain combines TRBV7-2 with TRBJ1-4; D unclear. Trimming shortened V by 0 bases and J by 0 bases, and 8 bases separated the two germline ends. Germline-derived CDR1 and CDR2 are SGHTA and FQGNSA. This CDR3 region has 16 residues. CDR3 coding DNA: TGTGCCAGCAGCTTAGCGTCGCGGGCAACTAATGAAAAACTGTTTTTT. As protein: CASSLASRATNEKLFF.

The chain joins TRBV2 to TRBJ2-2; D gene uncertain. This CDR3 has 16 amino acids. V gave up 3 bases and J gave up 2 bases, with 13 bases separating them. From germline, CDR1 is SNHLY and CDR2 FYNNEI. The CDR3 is CASSDSSLGNTGELFF. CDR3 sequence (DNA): TGTGCCAGCAGTGATAGTAGCTTGGGTAACACCGGGGAGCTGTTTTTT.

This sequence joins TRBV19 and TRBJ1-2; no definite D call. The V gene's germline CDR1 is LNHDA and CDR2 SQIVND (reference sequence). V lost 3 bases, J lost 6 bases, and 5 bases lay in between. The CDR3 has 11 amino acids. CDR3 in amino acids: CASSIQDGYTF. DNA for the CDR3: TGTGCCAGTAGTATTCAGGATGGCTACACCTTC.

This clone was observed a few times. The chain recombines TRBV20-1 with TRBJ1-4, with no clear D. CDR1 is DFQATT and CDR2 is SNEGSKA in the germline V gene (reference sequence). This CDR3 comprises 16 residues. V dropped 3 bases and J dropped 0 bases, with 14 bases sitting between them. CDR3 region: CSASPPAGATNEKLFF. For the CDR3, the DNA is TGCAGTGCTAGTCCGCCCGCGGGAGCAACTAATGAAAAACTGTTTTTT.

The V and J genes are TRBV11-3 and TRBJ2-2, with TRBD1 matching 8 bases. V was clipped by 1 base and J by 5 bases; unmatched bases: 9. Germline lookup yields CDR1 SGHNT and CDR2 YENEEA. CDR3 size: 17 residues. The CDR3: CASSLVEDRDYTGELFF. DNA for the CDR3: TGTGCCAGCAGCTTAGTGGAGGACAGGGATTATACCGGGGAGCTGTTTTTT.

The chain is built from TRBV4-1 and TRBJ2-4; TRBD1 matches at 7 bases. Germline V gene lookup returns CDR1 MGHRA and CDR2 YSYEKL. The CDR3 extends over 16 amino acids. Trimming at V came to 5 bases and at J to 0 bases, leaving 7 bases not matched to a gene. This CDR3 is CASSFDRAIAKNIQYF. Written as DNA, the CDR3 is TGCGCCAGCAGCTTCGACAGGGCTATAGCCAAAAACATTCAGTACTTC.

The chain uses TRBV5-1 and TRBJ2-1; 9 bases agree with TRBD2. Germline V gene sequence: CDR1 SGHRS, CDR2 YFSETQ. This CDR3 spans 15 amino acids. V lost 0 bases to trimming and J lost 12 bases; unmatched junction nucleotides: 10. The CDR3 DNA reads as TGCGCCAGCAGCTTGGAGGGCGAGCTAGCGGGACGGCAGTTCTTC. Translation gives CASSLEGELAGRQFF.

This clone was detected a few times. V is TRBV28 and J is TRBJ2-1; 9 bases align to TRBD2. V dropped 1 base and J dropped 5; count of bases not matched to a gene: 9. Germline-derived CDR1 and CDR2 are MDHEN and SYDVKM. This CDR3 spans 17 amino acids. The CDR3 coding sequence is TGTGCCAGCAGTTTATCCCTCGTGGTAGCGGGAGACAATGAGCAGTTCTTC. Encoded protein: CASSLSLVVAGDNEQFF.

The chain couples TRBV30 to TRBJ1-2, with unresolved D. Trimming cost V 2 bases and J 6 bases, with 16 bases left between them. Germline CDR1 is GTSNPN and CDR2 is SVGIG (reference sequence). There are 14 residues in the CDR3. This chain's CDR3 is CAWSLGGIIHGYTF. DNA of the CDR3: TGTGCCTGGAGTTTGGGAGGCATTATTCATGGCTACACCTTC.